The 2 T cell receptor beta chains below all came from one sample that was sequenced in a study of blood T cell repertoires in COVID-19. Sequencing used immunoSEQ multiplex PCR; TCRdb keeps in-frame clones, though not all of them. Counted here are 65,000 to 75,000 clones, roughly 90% occurring once; the ten biggest clones make up 1.5%. The sample comprised peripheral blood. Every receptor here comes from a man between 50 and 59 years old with acute or convalescent COVID-19.

V and J are TRBV7-2 and TRBJ1-5, with 8 bases fitting TRBD1. Germline V CDR1 and CDR2: SGHTA, FQGNSA. This CDR3 comprises 14 residues. V trimming: 5 bases; J trimming: 5 bases; junction bases outside the gene matches: 5. The CDR3 loop is CASSQGQGYQPQHF. The CDR3 nucleotides are TGTGCCAGCAGCCAAGGACAGGGTTATCAGCCCCAGCATTTT.

The chain couples TRBV2 to TRBJ2-3, with 13 bases identical to TRBD2. With V trimmed by 7 bases and J by 5 bases, 3 bases remained unmatched. The CDR3 runs to 14 residues. Germline lookup yields CDR1 SNHLY and CDR2 FYNNEI. CDR3 residues: CASTGTSGEDTQYF. The CDR3 DNA follows: TGTGCCAGCACGGGGACTAGCGGGGAAGATACGCAGTATTTT.